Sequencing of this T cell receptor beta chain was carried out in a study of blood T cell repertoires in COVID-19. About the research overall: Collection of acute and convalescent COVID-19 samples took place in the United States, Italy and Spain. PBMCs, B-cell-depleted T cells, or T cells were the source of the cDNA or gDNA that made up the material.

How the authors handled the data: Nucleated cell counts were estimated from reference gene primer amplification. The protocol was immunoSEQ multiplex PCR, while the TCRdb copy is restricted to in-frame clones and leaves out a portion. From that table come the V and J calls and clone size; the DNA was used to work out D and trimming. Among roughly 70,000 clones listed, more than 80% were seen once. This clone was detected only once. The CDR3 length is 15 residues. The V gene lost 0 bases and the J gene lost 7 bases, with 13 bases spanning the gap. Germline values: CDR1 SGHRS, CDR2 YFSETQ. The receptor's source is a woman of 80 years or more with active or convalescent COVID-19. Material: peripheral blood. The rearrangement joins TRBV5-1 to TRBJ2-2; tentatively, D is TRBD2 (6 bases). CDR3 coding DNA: TGCGCCAGCAGCTTGGTTGGGGGGATTCACGGGGAGCTGTTTTTT. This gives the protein CASSLVGGIHGELFF.